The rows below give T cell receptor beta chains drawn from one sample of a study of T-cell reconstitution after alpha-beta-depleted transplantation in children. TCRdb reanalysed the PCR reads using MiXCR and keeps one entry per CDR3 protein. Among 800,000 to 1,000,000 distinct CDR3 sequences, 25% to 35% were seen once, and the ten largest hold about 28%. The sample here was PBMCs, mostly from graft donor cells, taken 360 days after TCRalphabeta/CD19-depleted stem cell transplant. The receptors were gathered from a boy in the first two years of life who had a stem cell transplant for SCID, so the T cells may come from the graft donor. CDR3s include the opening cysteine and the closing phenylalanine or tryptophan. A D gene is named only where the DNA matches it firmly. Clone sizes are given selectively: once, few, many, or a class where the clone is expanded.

TGTGCCAGCAGTTGGGTAGGGGCTAGCGTTTGGAATGAGCAGTTCTTC	CASSWVGASVWNEQFF	.	TRBJ2-1	TRBV12-3/TRBV12-4	.
TGCGCCAGCAGCTATTGGGACAGGGGAGTCGGTACGCAGTATTTT	CASSYWDRGVGTQYF	TRBD1	TRBJ2-3	TRBV5-1	.
TGTGCCAGCAGTGAAGGGGTTCGAACGTACCAAGAGACCCAGTACTTC	CASSEGVRTYQETQYF	.	TRBJ2-5	TRBV2	.
TGTGCCAGCAGCTTAGCAGCTACCCGCACAGATACGCAGTATTTT	CASSLAATRTDTQYF	.	TRBJ2-3	TRBV7-2	many
TGTGCCAGCAGCCTGGGCCTAGCGGGGGGGCTGGACAATGAGCAGTTCTTC	CASSLGLAGGLDNEQFF	TRBD2	TRBJ2-1	TRBV7-8	.
TGTGCCAGCAGCCAAGAGTTTTTGGGGGGCGGGGGCACTGAAGCTTTCTTT	CASSQEFLGGGGTEAFF	.	TRBJ1-1	TRBV3-1	few
TGTGCCAGCAGTCAACCACGGGCCCTTAATTCACCCCTCCACTTT	CASSQPRALNSPLHF	.	TRBJ1-6	TRBV5-5	.
TGCAGCGTTCGGCAGAGCAATCAGCCCCAGCATTTT	CSVRQSNQPQHF	.	TRBJ1-5	TRBV29-1	few
TGTGCCAGCAGCTACAGGGGAAGGAACTATGGCTACACCTTC	CASSYRGRNYGYTF	TRBD1	TRBJ1-2	TRBV7-2	few
TGCAGTGTTAAGCGGTGGGCAGATACGCAGTATTTT	CSVKRWADTQYF	.	TRBJ2-3	TRBV20-1	.
TGCGCCAGCAGCGCCTCCCCTAGCGGGGGATTTATCTACGAGCAGTACTTC	CASSASPSGGFIYEQYF	TRBD2	TRBJ2-7	TRBV5-1	.
TGTGCCAGCAGCCCACGACAGGGAGGTCGAAACACCATATATTTT	CASSPRQGGRNTIYF	TRBD1	TRBJ1-3	TRBV14	.
TGCGCCAGCAGCGCAGGGTCTGGCGAGTCCACCGGGGAGCTGTTTTTT	CASSAGSGESTGELFF	.	TRBJ2-2	TRBV5-1	.
TGCAGCCTTTTAGGGCCTCGCGGGGCCTACAATGAGCAGTTCTTC	CSLLGPRGAYNEQFF	.	TRBJ2-1	TRBV29-1	.
TGCAGTGCCACCCTTCGGCCCTTATACGAGCAGTACTTC	CSATLRPLYEQYF	.	TRBJ2-7	TRBV20-1	.
TGTGCCAGCTCTCAAGCGACCATCCAAGAGACCCAGTACTTC	CASSQATIQETQYF	.	TRBJ2-5	TRBV3-1	few
TGCGCCAGCAGCCAAGAACGATCCTCGGGGGAGCAGTACTTC	CASSQERSSGEQYF	.	TRBJ2-7	TRBV4-3	few
TGCAGTGTTCCACTCAGGGACACAGATACGCAGTATTTT	CSVPLRDTDTQYF	.	TRBJ2-3	TRBV20-1	.
TGCAGTCCCCTAGCGCCGAACACCGGGGAGCTGTTTTTT	CSPLAPNTGELFF	.	TRBJ2-2	TRBV20-1	.
TGTGCCAGCTCACCGGACAGAATAATGAGCTCCTACAATGAGCAGTTCTTC	CASSPDRIMSSYNEQFF	.	TRBJ2-1	TRBV18	many
TGTGCCAGCAGTCCGCTCTTGACAGGGGGGAACACCGGGGAGCTGTTTTTT	CASSPLLTGGNTGELFF	TRBD1	TRBJ2-2	TRBV6-2/TRBV6-3	.
TGTGCCAGCAGTTTCTCGTCCTCGGGACAGAACTACGAGCAGTACTTC	CASSFSSSGQNYEQYF	TRBD1	TRBJ2-7	TRBV6-5	.
TGTGCCAGCAGCTTAGACCCCGGGATAGCGGGGGATCCCTACGAGCAGTACTTC	CASSLDPGIAGDPYEQYF	TRBD2	TRBJ2-7	TRBV5-5	.
TGTGCCAGCAGCTACGGACGGGCGAAGGGCACCGGGGAGCTGTTTTTT	CASSYGRAKGTGELFF	.	TRBJ2-2	TRBV7-2	many
TGTGCCAGCAGTGCGGGACTAGCGAGGAATGAGCAGTTCTTC	CASSAGLARNEQFF	TRBD2	TRBJ2-1	TRBV6-4	.
TGTGCCAGTGAACCCGGGACAGGGGTCCCCTACAATGAGCAGTTCTTC	CASEPGTGVPYNEQFF	TRBD1	TRBJ2-1	TRBV19	.
TGTGCCAGCAGTGAATCAGGGTTGCCTGAAAAACTGTTTTTT	CASSESGLPEKLFF	.	TRBJ1-4	TRBV25-1	few
TGTGCCAGCATCTCCCTCGGGTCTGGCTACACCTTC	CASISLGSGYTF	.	TRBJ1-2	TRBV12-3/TRBV12-4	few